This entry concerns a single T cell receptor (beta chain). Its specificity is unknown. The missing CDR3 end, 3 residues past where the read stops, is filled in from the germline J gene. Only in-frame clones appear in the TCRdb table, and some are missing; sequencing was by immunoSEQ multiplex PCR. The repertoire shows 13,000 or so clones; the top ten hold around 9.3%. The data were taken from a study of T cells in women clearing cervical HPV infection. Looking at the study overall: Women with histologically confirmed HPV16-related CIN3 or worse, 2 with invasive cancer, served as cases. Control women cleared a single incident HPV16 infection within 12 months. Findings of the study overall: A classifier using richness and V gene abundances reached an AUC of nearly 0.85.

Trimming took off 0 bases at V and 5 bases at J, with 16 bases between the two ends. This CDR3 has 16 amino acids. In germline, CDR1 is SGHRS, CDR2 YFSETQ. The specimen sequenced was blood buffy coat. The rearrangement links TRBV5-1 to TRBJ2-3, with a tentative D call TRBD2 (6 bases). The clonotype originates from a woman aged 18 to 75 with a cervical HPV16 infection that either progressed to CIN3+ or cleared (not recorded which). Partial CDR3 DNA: TGCGCCAGCAGCTTGGGGAGGGGCCGATGGGGAGATACG. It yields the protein CASSLGRGRWGDT. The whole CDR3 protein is CASSLGRGRWGDTQYF.